Given below is one T cell receptor beta chain in context. This sample was taken from a study of blood T cell repertoires in COVID-19. Germline-derived CDR1 and CDR2 are MNHEY and SVGAGI. This CDR3 region has 14 residues. The ends were cut back, 7 bases at V and 11 bases at J, with 20 bases in the middle. TCRdb's table, derived via immunoSEQ multiplex PCR, lists solely in-frame clones and lacks some. Among roughly 93,000 clones listed, roughly 80% were seen once. This receptor was identified in an elderly woman with acute or convalescent COVID-19. Sequenced sample: peripheral blood. The chain employs TRBV6-5 and TRBJ1-4; no firm D call. CDR3 nucleotide sequence: TGTGCCAGCATCCCGGACCTAACGGCGGGTAAACTGTTTTTT. This codes for CASIPDLTAGKLFF.